This T cell receptor beta chain came from a study of breast tumors, draining lymph nodes, adjacent tissues (TCRdb year 2016). At the level of the whole study: The study compared TCR beta repertoires across tumor, adjacent nontumor tissue and axillary lymph nodes from breast cancer patients. In human breast cancer, the study set out to assess how tumor, surrounding tissue and draining lymph node repertoires relate to one another and whether T cells might be exchanged between them.

The listed sequencing device is Illumina HiSeq 2000. TCR beta chain libraries were generated through multiplex PCR amplification. High-throughput sequencing was used to analyze the amplified TCR beta chain products. TCRdb passed the public sequencing reads through fastp at Q25 and MiXCR, retaining productive beta sequences. Rows are combined by CDR3 protein, so each entry shows the most common genes and DNA. Across this sample there are approximately 100,000 distinct CDR3 sequences, with 21% seen only once. The top ten constitute approximately 1.3% of the sample. General findings and caveats noted by the study authors: The conclusion that tumor T cells originate in lymph nodes was framed as consistent with a hypothesis rather than directly demonstrated. Tumor and nontumor tissue repertoires were found to be significantly more similar in luminal-like than in basal-like breast cancer. T-cell repertoire diversity in tumors was found to be lower than in lymph nodes but higher than in nontumor tissue, and preferential V and J gene usage was observed. The data were considered consistent with most tumor T cells being derived from the lymph node and subsequently expanding within tumor tissue.

The lymph node samples were taken from the axillary draining lymph nodes of breast cancer patients. Measured from the cysteine to the phenylalanine, the CDR3 is 16 residues long. CDR3 DNA is the only sequence kept; it has 48 bases, read in frame from the first base. Reading the germline V gene gives CDR1 LGHNA and CDR2 YNFKEQ. V lost 5 bases and J lost 2 bases; the stretch between them is 15 bases long. With respect to this clonotype: Its antigen is unknown. No base-level quality is on record; no much larger clone is a single base apart.

The receptor was derived from a female donor with breast cancer. Some clones in this sample may be carry-over from other donors' samples. The sequenced sample consisted of axillary lymph node tissue. The chain is assembled from TRBV4-2 and TRBJ2-2; the D segment is perhaps TRBD1 or TRBD2, each sharing 6 matched bases. The CDR3 corresponds to CASSRGGRANTGELFF. The DNA sequence is as follows: TGTGCCAGCAGCAGAGGGGGGCGGGCTAACACCGGGGAGCTGTTTTTT.